One and the same sample provided the 31 T cell receptor beta chains below, sequenced in a study of post-analysis software for immune sequencing data (dated by TCRdb to between 2015 and 2016). Preparation of the library involved PCR. The instrument given in TCRdb is Illumina HiSeq 2500. To reduce PCR and sequencing biases, unique molecular identifiers were built into the TCR beta cDNA libraries. Using fastp at Q25 and MiXCR, TCRdb reprocessed the public reads and kept productive beta chains. Each entry is one CDR3 protein sequence, shown with its most common DNA and genes. The sample table contains hundreds of thousands of distinct CDR3 sequences; only one count was recorded for 25% to 30% of them. Roughly 0.54% of the sample rests with the top ten. No antigen is known for these receptors. What the work shows at the level of the full study, not this receptor alone: Roughly 5 TRBV segments, including TRBV5-6, TRBV5-1 and TRBV20-1, were significantly more frequent in patients than controls.

Sequencing used blood. These receptors were obtained from a girl under 18 with multiple sclerosis.

V usage is TRBV20-1 and J usage is TRBJ2-1; 7 nucleotides line up with TRBD2. The V gene end was trimmed by 1 base and the J gene end by 0 bases; junction bases not matched to a gene: 6. This CDR3 comprises 16 residues. Germline CDR1 is DFQATT and CDR2 is SNEGSKA (reference sequence). CDR3 in amino acids: CSARALGGSSYNEQFF. The CDR3 DNA reads TGCAGTGCTAGAGCCCTGGGGGGGAGCTCCTACAATGAGCAGTTCTTC.

Only a few counts were recorded for this clonotype. CDR3 sequence reads: CASSRPSGVGGPNEQFF. CDR3 nucleotides: TGTGCCAGCAGCCGACCTTCGGGAGTGGGAGGGCCCAATGAGCAGTTCTTC. V gene TRBV3-1 combines with J gene TRBJ2-1; 7 bases fit TRBD2. The CDR3 length is 17 residues. V dropped 4 bases and J dropped 6; count of bases not matched to a gene: 15. The V gene's germline CDR1 is LGHDT and CDR2 YNNKEL (reference sequence).

The J gene is TRBJ2-1, the V gene TRBV28; 7 nucleotides line up with TRBD2. CDR3 length: 14 residues. V dropped 3 bases and J dropped 10; count of bases not matched to a gene: 9. Germline CDR1 MDHEN, CDR2 SYDVKM. In nucleotides, the CDR3 is TGTGCCAGCAGTTTTTCGGGGGAGGGCAGCGAGCAGTTCTTC. Translated, it gives CASSFSGEGSEQFF.

The chain combines TRBV4-3 with TRBJ2-7; D might be TRBD2 (6 bases). The CDR3 contains 17 residues. V lost 1 base, J lost 0 bases, and 16 bases lay in between. CDR1 and CDR2 from the germline V gene are LGHNA and YSLEER. The CDR3 here is CASSQVSGGILSYEQYF. In DNA form, the CDR3 reads TGCGCCAGCAGCCAAGTGTCAGGCGGGATCCTCTCCTACGAGCAGTACTTC.

This clonotype was seen a few times. The rearrangement joins TRBV24-1 to TRBJ2-5; 12 nucleotides match TRBD2. The CDR3 has 15 residues. Germline loops: CDR1 KGHDR, CDR2 SFDVKD. V gave up 4 bases and J gave up 3 bases; unmatched junction bases: 2. CDR3 sequence: CATSDPSGGEETQYF. CDR3 nucleotide sequence: TGTGCCACCAGTGACCCTAGCGGGGGGGAAGAGACCCAGTACTTC.

V usage is TRBV29-1 and J usage is TRBJ2-3; D gene uncertain. The ends were cut back, 3 bases at V and 11 bases at J, with 9 bases in the middle. Germline V gene data show CDR1 as SQVTM and CDR2 as ANQGSEA. The CDR3 length is 10 residues. The chain's CDR3 is CSVEQQRQYF. The CDR3 DNA is TGCAGCGTTGAGCAACAGAGGCAGTATTTT.

About this clonotype: A junction boundary mismatches the germline segment, possibly from a read error. The DNA of the CDR3 is TGTACCAGAGAAAGAAAGGGGACACAAGAGACCCAGTACTTC. This sequence encodes CTRERKGTQETQYF. The rearrangement uses TRBV28 and TRBJ2-5; tentative D call: TRBD1 (6 bases). Germline V gives CDR1 MDHEN, CDR2 SYDVKM. This CDR3 spans 14 amino acids.

A note on this clonotype: This clone may be a read error of a much larger clone one base away. The V call is TRBV7-2, the J call TRBJ2-7; 9 nucleotides align to TRBD2. The germline CDR1 and CDR2 sequences are SGHTA and FQGNSA. This CDR3 comprises 17 residues. The V segment lost 0 bases and the J segment 7 bases; nucleotides outside the gene matches: 13. This CDR3 is CASSLAGGAGGYNEQYF. DNA for the CDR3: TGTGCCAGCAGCTTAGCGGGGGGAGCGGGAGGATACAATGAGCAGTACTTC.

The genes are TRBV20-1 and TRBJ1-4; D ambiguous. The V gene lost 1 base and the J gene lost 11 bases, with 14 bases spanning the gap. Germline V gene data show CDR1 as DFQATT and CDR2 as SNEGSKA (reference sequence). The CDR3 spans 13 residues. The CDR3 loop reads CSARVGRLGKLFF. CDR3 DNA sequence: TGCAGTGCTAGAGTCGGCAGATTGGGGAAACTGTTTTTT.

This clonotype was recorded a few times. This chain joins TRBV7-2 and TRBJ2-3; D is possibly TRBD1 or TRBD2 (7 bases each). The V and J ends lost 5 bases and 5 bases respectively, with 17 bases between them. This CDR3 is built from 15 residues. CDR1 and CDR2 (germline): SGHTA, FQGNSA. This CDR3 reads CASSPSGGVGDTQYF. The CDR3 DNA sequence: TGTGCCAGCAGCCCCTCAGGGGGGGTGGGAGATACGCAGTATTTT.

V is TRBV21-1 and J is TRBJ1-5; TRBD1 reflects the table's D call only, with no check against the DNA. TRBV21-1 is flagged as a pseudogene. This CDR3 comprises 16 residues. The CDR3 region is CASSAPHKGSNQPQHF. CDR3 DNA: TGTGCCAGCAGCGCCCCACACAAGGGGAGCAATCAGCCCCAGCATTTT.

This clonotype was picked up a small number of times. The chain joins TRBV4-3 to TRBJ2-7; TRBD2 matches 11 bases. Trimming took 2 bases from V and 3 from J; bases not matched to a gene: 6. The CDR3 contains 16 residues. The germline V gene encodes CDR1 LGHNA and CDR2 YSLEER. CDR3 coding DNA: TGCGCCAGCAGCCAAACACTAGCGGGAGATTTCTACGAGCAGTACTTC. The encoded protein is CASSQTLAGDFYEQYF.

This clonotype was seen a handful of times. The chain couples TRBV20-1 to TRBJ2-3; TRBD2 might be the D (7 bases). The CDR3 contains 15 residues. Trimming took off 3 bases at V and 5 bases at J, with 18 bases between the two ends. Germline V gene data show CDR1 as DFQATT and CDR2 as SNEGSKA (reference sequence). CDR3 sequence reads: CSASPVAGAVDTQYF. The CDR3 DNA reads TGCAGTGCTAGCCCAGTTGCGGGGGCGGTAGATACGCAGTATTTT.

The J gene is TRBJ2-1, the V gene TRBV7-9; D ambiguous. This CDR3 comprises 12 residues. V lost 0 bases to trimming and J lost 8 bases, with 5 bases between them. Per germline, CDR1 SEHNR and CDR2 FQNEAQ (reference sequence). CDR3 DNA sequence: TGTGCCAGCAGCTTAGCCGTTCATGAGCAGTTCTTC. Amino acid sequence: CASSLAVHEQFF.

A few counts support this clonotype. The chain recombines TRBV10-3 with TRBJ1-6, with 8 positions matching TRBD1. CDR3 length: 14 amino acids. The germline V gene encodes CDR1 ENHRY and CDR2 SYGVKD. V shed 10 bases and J 10 bases; nucleotides not matched to a gene: 12. The DNA of the CDR3 is TGTGCCACCCAGGGCAGGGGGCGTCACTCACCCCTCCACTTT. Translating gives CATQGRGRHSPLHF.

The V and J genes are TRBV4-3 and TRBJ1-2; D possibly corresponds to TRBD1 (5 bases). The CDR3 totals 18 residues. Germline lookup yields CDR1 LGHNA and CDR2 YSLEER. Trimming stripped 0 bases from V and 5 bases from J, with 22 bases between. CDR3 sequence: CASSQDLGRNLGVYGYTF. CDR3 coding DNA: TGCGCCAGCAGCCAAGATCTTGGGCGGAACTTAGGGGTGTATGGCTACACCTTC.

Regarding this clonotype: A junction end diverges from the germline sequence, so it may reflect a read error. The CDR3: CATCDLAGNQPQHF. DNA of the CDR3: TGTGCCACCTGTGATTTGGCAGGCAATCAGCCCCAGCATTTT. The V gene is TRBV24-1, the J gene TRBJ1-5; unclear D gene. Looked up from germline, CDR1 is KGHDR and CDR2 is SFDVKD. The CDR3 loop spans 14 amino acids.

This clonotype was detected ten times or more. Here the CDR3 reads CASSLGLAGGLYEQYF. Written as DNA, the CDR3 is TGTGCCAGCAGCTTGGGACTAGCGGGAGGTCTGTACGAGCAGTACTTC. This chain uses TRBV5-5 with TRBJ2-7; 13 nucleotides match TRBD2. The V and J ends lost 0 bases and 4 bases, in that order; junction bases with no gene match: 4. Germline V gene lookup returns CDR1 SGHKS and CDR2 YYEKEE (reference sequence). The CDR3 loop spans 16 amino acids.

This chain joins TRBV20-1 and TRBJ1-4; D is possibly TRBD1 (5 bases). CDR1 is DFQATT and CDR2 is SNEGSKA in the germline V gene (reference sequence). The CDR3 loop spans 14 amino acids. Deletions cut 6 bases from V and 5 bases from J, with 16 bases between. The CDR3 reads CSADSGRANEKLFF. CDR3 bases: TGCAGTGCGGACTCGGGACGGGCAAATGAAAAACTGTTTTTT.

This clonotype was seen only a few times. The rearrangement joins TRBV7-9 to TRBJ1-2; 7 nucleotides align to TRBD1. J was trimmed by 8 bases and V by 2 bases; bases with no gene match: 17. This CDR3 has 17 residues. Germline assignment: CDR1 SEHNR and CDR2 FQNEAQ (reference sequence). In nucleotides, the CDR3 is TGTGCCAGCAGCTTACGTCGACAGGGTGGGTTGCGAGTAGGCTACACCTTC. It specifies CASSLRRQGGLRVGYTF.

J is TRBJ1-2 and V is TRBV25-1; perhaps TRBD1 as D (6 bases). The CDR3 contains 14 residues. Germline CDR1 is MGHDK and CDR2 is SYGVNS. V was pared by 6 bases and J by 4 bases, with 15 bases between. This chain's CDR3 is CASSEGQLVYGYTF. CDR3 in DNA: TGTGCCAGCAGCGAAGGACAGTTGGTCTATGGCTACACCTTC.

This clonotype was counted only a few times. The chain employs TRBV12-3 or TRBV12-4 and TRBJ2-5; D is possibly TRBD2 (5 bases). The J call is in doubt because the DNA end fits TRBJ2-7 better. This CDR3 has 13 residues. The CDR3 region has the DNA TGTGCCAGCAGTACCTACACGCGGGACGAGCAGTACTTC. Translating gives CASSTYTRDEQYF.

This clonotype was detected only a few times. The chain has TRBV4-1 and TRBJ1-4, with TRBD1 matching 7 bases. The CDR3 spans 16 residues. V was clipped by 7 bases and J by 2 bases; unmatched bases: 10. The germline V gene encodes CDR1 MGHRA and CDR2 YSYEKL. The CDR3 nucleotides read TGCGCCAGCACCGGACAGGCAATGGGTACTAATGAAAAACTGTTTTTT. It encodes CASTGQAMGTNEKLFF.

This rearrangement joins TRBV15 to TRBJ1-1; 7 bases agree with TRBD1. Per the germline V gene, CDR1 is LNHNV and CDR2 is YYDKDF (reference sequence). V dropped 2 bases and J dropped 7; count of bases not matched to a gene: 13. This CDR3 has 16 amino acids. CDR3 loop: CATSRRPFQGDFEAFF. The CDR3 DNA is TGTGCCACCAGCAGACGCCCCTTTCAGGGGGACTTTGAAGCTTTCTTT. Full variable domain (remainder filled in from reference TRBV15 and TRBJ1-1): DAMVIQNPRYQVTQFGKPVTLSCSQTLNHNVMYWYQQKSSQAPKLLFHYYDKDFNNEADTPDNFQSRRPNTSFCFLDIRSPGLGDTAMYLCATSRRPFQGDFEAFFGQGTRLTVV.

The chain links TRBV5-1 to TRBJ1-3; maybe TRBD1 (5 bases). Germline V gene sequence: CDR1 SGHRS, CDR2 YFSETQ. The CDR3 has 15 amino acids. The V gene lost 4 bases and the J gene lost 0 bases, with 11 bases spanning the gap. CDR3 protein: CASSHGTSSGNTIYF. For the CDR3, the DNA is TGCGCCAGCAGCCACGGGACTTCCTCTGGAAACACCATATATTTT.

This clonotype has only a few counts. The J gene is TRBJ2-1, the V gene TRBV6-5; 7 bases are a match to TRBD1. CDR1 and CDR2 from the germline V gene are MNHEY and SVGAGI. The CDR3 length is 16 residues. The J segment lost 4 bases and the V segment lost 7 bases, leaving 13 bases of the junction unmatched. The CDR3 DNA reads TGTGCCAGCACAAGGAACCGGGACAGAGGGTACAATGAGCAGTTCTTC. As protein: CASTRNRDRGYNEQFF.

The chain links TRBV27 to TRBJ2-7, with D perhaps TRBD1 (6 bases). The ends were cut back, 5 bases at V and 0 bases at J, with 14 bases in the middle. There are 15 residues in the CDR3. From germline, CDR1 is MNHEY and CDR2 SMNVEV (reference sequence). CDR3 nucleotide sequence: TGTGCCAGCAGTAGACGGACAGAACCCTCCTACGAGCAGTACTTC. It encodes CASSRRTEPSYEQYF.

This chain uses TRBV12-3 or TRBV12-4 with TRBJ2-3; the match to TRBD1 covers 10 bases. CDR3 length equals 18 residues. V lost 2 bases and J lost 1; bases outside the gene matches: 9. The CDR3 spells CASSLSGTGVRGTDTQYF. CDR3 nucleotides: TGTGCCAGCAGTTTATCTGGGACAGGGGTGAGGGGCACAGATACGCAGTATTTT.

The chain joins TRBV7-2 to TRBJ2-7, with 7 positions matching TRBD2. The CDR3 runs 14 residues. J gave up 2 bases and V 6 bases, and 7 bases lay outside the gene matches. Germline V gene sequence: CDR1 SGHTA, CDR2 FQGNSA. The CDR3 is CASRLREATYEQYF. The CDR3 bases are TGTGCCAGCAGACTACGGGAGGCAACCTACGAGCAGTACTTC. Looking up the rest from reference TRBV7-2 and TRBJ2-7 gives the full variable domain: GAGVSQSPSNKVTEKGKDVELRCDPISGHTALYWYRQSLGQGLEFLIYFQGNSAPDKSGLPSDRFSAERTGGSVSTLTIQRTQQEDSAVYLCASRLREATYEQYFGPGTRLTVT.

Concerning this clonotype: At one end, the junction sequence differs from germline, possibly due to a read error. The rearrangement links TRBV7-2 to TRBJ1-5, with D perhaps matching TRBD1 (5 bases). Germline V gene lookup returns CDR1 SGHTA and CDR2 FQGNSA. There are 16 residues in the CDR3. CDR3 loop: CAGSLISGRPNQPQHF. The CDR3 region has the DNA TGTGCCGGCAGCTTAATTTCAGGGCGCCCCAATCAGCCCCAGCATTTT.

This clonotype was seen only a few times. The chain has TRBV5-5 and TRBJ2-3, with a possible D match to TRBD2 (7 bases). The CDR3 runs to 18 residues. V shed 6 bases and J shed 4 bases, with 27 bases lying between them. Germline V gene data show CDR1 as SGHKS and CDR2 as YYEKEE (reference sequence). The CDR3 loop is CASTLFGGRVNPADTQYF. The CDR3 DNA reads TGTGCCAGCACCCTTTTCGGGGGGCGAGTGAACCCCGCAGATACGCAGTATTTT.